The rows below give T cell receptor beta chains drawn from one sample of a study of T cell responses to AZD1222 COVID-19 vaccine. TCRdb's table, derived via immunoSEQ multiplex PCR, lists solely in-frame clones and lacks some. The data hold more than 100,000 clones, with around nine tenths observed a single time. The sequencing here drew on peripheral blood, taken on day 0 of AZD1222 vaccination. Receptor source: an adult in good health. CDR3s include the opening cysteine and the closing phenylalanine or tryptophan. The D gene is left open where the match is weak. For some rows the clone size is stated as once, few or many, or as a class when expanded; others skip it.

V gene: TRBV10-3; clone size: NA; D gene: NA; J gene: TRBJ2-1; CDR3 protein: CAISEIVSGWGSYNEQFF; CDR3 DNA: TGTGCCATCAGTGAAATAGTGTCAGGTTGGGGCTCCTACAATGAGCAGTTCTTC
V gene: TRBV5-1; clone size: NA; D gene: TRBD2; J gene: TRBJ2-1; CDR3 protein: CASSQGLAGAPSSYNEQFF; CDR3 DNA: TGCGCCAGCAGCCAAGGACTAGCGGGGGCCCCGAGCTCCTACAATGAGCAGTTCTTC
V gene: TRBV9; clone size: NA; D gene: NA; J gene: TRBJ1-2; CDR3 protein: CASSPRTGPYGYTF; CDR3 DNA: TGTGCCAGCAGCCCAAGAACAGGGCCCTATGGCTACACCTTC
V gene: TRBV4-1; clone size: NA; D gene: TRBD2; J gene: TRBJ2-1; CDR3 protein: CASRRLAGGRGGEQFF; CDR3 DNA: TGCGCCAGCAGGCGACTAGCGGGGGGGAGGGGAGGTGAGCAGTTCTTC
V gene: TRBV4-1; clone size: NA; D gene: TRBD1; J gene: TRBJ1-5; CDR3 protein: CASSLGPQGNNQPQHF; CDR3 DNA: TGCGCCAGCAGTCTAGGCCCACAGGGGAACAATCAGCCCCAGCATTTT
V gene: TRBV18; clone size: once; D gene: TRBD1; J gene: TRBJ2-5; CDR3 protein: CASSLRQGQETQYF; CDR3 DNA: TGTGCCAGCTCTCTACGACAGGGCCAAGAGACCCAGTACTTC
V gene: TRBV30; clone size: NA; D gene: NA; J gene: TRBJ1-1; CDR3 protein: CAWSLTSMNTEAFF; CDR3 DNA: TGTGCCTGGAGCCTGACAAGTATGAACACTGAAGCTTTCTTT
V gene: TRBV19; clone size: NA; D gene: NA; J gene: TRBJ1-6; CDR3 protein: CASSIAVAGYNSPLHF; CDR3 DNA: TGTGCCAGTAGTATCGCCGTAGCAGGTTATAATTCACCCCTCCACTTT
V gene: TRBV2; clone size: NA; D gene: NA; J gene: TRBJ1-2; CDR3 protein: CASNPGRGYGYTF; CDR3 DNA: TGTGCCAGCAACCCTGGGAGGGGCTATGGCTACACCTTC
V gene: TRBV19; clone size: NA; D gene: NA; J gene: TRBJ1-2; CDR3 protein: CASSTVNYGYTF; CDR3 DNA: TGTGCCAGTTCCACAGTTAACTATGGCTACACCTTC
V gene: TRBV30; clone size: NA; D gene: NA; J gene: TRBJ1-3; CDR3 protein: CAWSPGRAAGNTIYF; CDR3 DNA: TGTGCCTGGTCTCCTGGGAGGGCTGCGGGAAACACCATATATTTT
V gene: TRBV2; clone size: NA; D gene: NA; J gene: TRBJ1-5; CDR3 protein: CASSLGRTENQPQHF; CDR3 DNA: TGTGCCAGCAGCCTCGGTAGAACGGAAAATCAGCCCCAGCATTTT
V gene: TRBV30; clone size: NA; D gene: NA; J gene: TRBJ2-7; CDR3 protein: CAWSVQVPPYEQYF; CDR3 DNA: TGTGCCTGGAGTGTACAAGTCCCCCCCTACGAGCAGTACTTC
V gene: TRBV4-3; clone size: NA; D gene: NA; J gene: TRBJ1-1; CDR3 protein: CASSQVQGRTEAFF; CDR3 DNA: TGCGCCAGCAGCCAGGTACAGGGTCGCACTGAAGCTTTCTTT
V gene: TRBV5-8; clone size: NA; D gene: NA; J gene: TRBJ2-1; CDR3 protein: CASSPDWGSYNEQFF; CDR3 DNA: TGTGCCAGCAGCCCTGACTGGGGCTCCTACAATGAGCAGTTCTTC
V gene: TRBV3-1/TRBV3-2; clone size: NA; D gene: NA; J gene: TRBJ2-1; CDR3 protein: CASSQVTSYNEQFF; CDR3 DNA: TGTGCCAGCAGCCAAGTCACCTCTTACAATGAGCAGTTCTTC
V gene: TRBV2; clone size: NA; D gene: TRBD2; J gene: TRBJ2-5; CDR3 protein: CASGGTSNSQETQYF; CDR3 DNA: TGTGCCAGCGGGGGGACTAGCAACTCCCAAGAGACCCAGTACTTC
V gene: TRBV19; clone size: NA; D gene: NA; J gene: TRBJ2-7; CDR3 protein: CASSIRHPYEQYF; CDR3 DNA: TGTGCCAGTAGTATCAGGCACCCCTACGAGCAGTACTTC
V gene: TRBV6-1; clone size: NA; D gene: NA; J gene: TRBJ2-7; CDR3 protein: CASSAPPGGPTYEQYF; CDR3 DNA: TGTGCCAGCAGTGCCCCTCCCGGGGGCCCTACCTACGAGCAGTACTTC
V gene: TRBV4-2; clone size: NA; D gene: NA; J gene: TRBJ2-7; CDR3 protein: CASSQDGLFQNPSSYEQYF; CDR3 DNA: TGTGCCAGCAGCCAAGATGGGCTATTTCAAAACCCGAGCTCCTACGAGCAGTACTTC
V gene: TRBV19; clone size: NA; D gene: TRBD1; J gene: TRBJ1-2; CDR3 protein: CASSSRTGNGYTF; CDR3 DNA: TGTGCCAGTAGCTCCCGGACAGGGAATGGCTACACCTTC
V gene: TRBV7-2; clone size: NA; D gene: TRBD2; J gene: TRBJ2-5; CDR3 protein: CASSLVLLAGSQETQYF; CDR3 DNA: TGTGCCAGCAGCTTAGTCTTGCTAGCGGGGAGTCAAGAGACCCAGTACTTC
V gene: TRBV5-1; clone size: few; D gene: NA; J gene: TRBJ2-7; CDR3 protein: CASSFSGNSYEQYF; CDR3 DNA: TGCGCCAGCAGCTTTAGCGGTAACTCCTACGAGCAGTACTTC
V gene: TRBV5-4; clone size: NA; D gene: NA; J gene: TRBJ1-1; CDR3 protein: CASSRDFGGTEAFF; CDR3 DNA: TGTGCCAGCAGTCGGGACTTCGGGGGCACTGAAGCTTTCTTT
V gene: TRBV29-1; clone size: NA; D gene: TRBD1; J gene: TRBJ1-2; CDR3 protein: CSVEGGGQGAGYTF; CDR3 DNA: TGCAGCGTTGAAGGCGGGGGTCAGGGGGCCGGCTACACCTTC
V gene: TRBV4-3; clone size: NA; D gene: NA; J gene: TRBJ1-1; CDR3 protein: CASSQVGGAAEAFF; CDR3 DNA: TGCGCCAGCAGCCAAGTTGGGGGCGCGGCTGAAGCTTTCTTT
V gene: TRBV18; clone size: NA; D gene: NA; J gene: TRBJ1-5; CDR3 protein: CASSPGSGQPQHF; CDR3 DNA: TGTGCCAGCTCACCAGGGTCTGGTCAGCCCCAGCATTTT
V gene: TRBV18; clone size: NA; D gene: NA; J gene: TRBJ2-5; CDR3 protein: CASSPTQGHGETQYF; CDR3 DNA: TGTGCCAGCTCACCCACTCAGGGGCACGGAGAGACCCAGTACTTC
V gene: TRBV6-2/TRBV6-3; clone size: NA; D gene: TRBD1; J gene: TRBJ1-2; CDR3 protein: CASSYPSGAGGKRIYGYTF; CDR3 DNA: TGTGCCAGCAGTTACCCCTCAGGGGCAGGGGGCAAACGAATCTATGGCTACACCTTC
V gene: TRBV11-2; clone size: NA; D gene: TRBD2; J gene: TRBJ2-7; CDR3 protein: CASSLVPSASGGSPYEQYF; CDR3 DNA: TGTGCCAGCAGCTTAGTCCCCTCAGCTAGCGGGGGTTCCCCCTACGAGCAGTACTTC
V gene: TRBV7-9; clone size: NA; D gene: NA; J gene: TRBJ1-3; CDR3 protein: CASSPPGRSNTIYF; CDR3 DNA: TGTGCCAGCAGCCCCCCCGGACGGAGTAACACCATATATTTT
V gene: TRBV9; clone size: NA; D gene: TRBD1; J gene: TRBJ1-2; CDR3 protein: CASEGQGDYGYTF; CDR3 DNA: TGTGCCAGCGAAGGACAGGGCGACTATGGCTACACCTTC
V gene: TRBV24-1; clone size: NA; D gene: NA; J gene: TRBJ1-1; CDR3 protein: CATNRHPNTEAFF; CDR3 DNA: TGTGCCACCAACAGGCACCCGAACACTGAAGCTTTCTTT
V gene: TRBV3-1/TRBV3-2; clone size: NA; D gene: NA; J gene: TRBJ1-2; CDR3 protein: CASSQDTAGGYTF; CDR3 DNA: TGTGCCAGCAGCCAAGATACGGCAGGGGGCTACACCTTC
V gene: TRBV7-2; clone size: NA; D gene: NA; J gene: TRBJ1-2; CDR3 protein: CASSFREGYGYTF; CDR3 DNA: TGTGCCAGCAGCTTCCGGGAAGGCTATGGCTACACCTTC
V gene: TRBV6-2/TRBV6-3; clone size: NA; D gene: TRBD1; J gene: TRBJ1-5; CDR3 protein: CASSGPGGLSNQPQHF; CDR3 DNA: TGTGCCAGCAGCGGTCCAGGGGGCCTTAGCAATCAGCCCCAGCATTTT
V gene: TRBV5-6; clone size: NA; D gene: TRBD1; J gene: TRBJ1-1; CDR3 protein: CASSRKGAENTEAFF; CDR3 DNA: TGTGCCAGCAGCAGAAAGGGGGCAGAGAACACTGAAGCTTTCTTT
V gene: TRBV30; clone size: NA; D gene: NA; J gene: TRBJ1-5; CDR3 protein: CAWSVGVSGQPQHF; CDR3 DNA: TGTGCCTGGAGTGTAGGGGTGTCGGGTCAGCCCCAGCATTTT
V gene: TRBV14; clone size: NA; D gene: NA; J gene: TRBJ1-5; CDR3 protein: CASSPGGNQPQHF; CDR3 DNA: TGTGCCAGCAGCCCAGGGGGCAATCAGCCCCAGCATTTT
V gene: TRBV3-1/TRBV3-2; clone size: once; D gene: NA; J gene: TRBJ2-3; CDR3 protein: CASGFLDRNTDTQYF; CDR3 DNA: TGTGCCAGCGGATTTTTAGACAGGAACACAGATACGCAGTATTTT
V gene: TRBV7-2; clone size: NA; D gene: NA; J gene: TRBJ2-3; CDR3 protein: CASSFPGADTQYF; CDR3 DNA: TGTGCCAGCAGCTTCCCAGGTGCAGATACGCAGTATTTT
V gene: TRBV5-1; clone size: NA; D gene: NA; J gene: TRBJ1-1; CDR3 protein: CASSSTGIGTEAFF; CDR3 DNA: TGCGCCAGCAGCTCTACAGGGATTGGCACTGAAGCTTTCTTT
V gene: TRBV18; clone size: NA; D gene: TRBD1; J gene: TRBJ2-7; CDR3 protein: CASSPSIRTGSTNEQYF; CDR3 DNA: TGTGCCAGCTCACCATCTATCAGGACAGGGTCTACCAACGAGCAGTACTTC
V gene: TRBV11-2; clone size: NA; D gene: NA; J gene: TRBJ2-2; CDR3 protein: CASSYKVGPNTGELFF; CDR3 DNA: TGTGCCAGCAGCTATAAAGTGGGCCCGAACACCGGGGAGCTGTTTTTT
V gene: TRBV4-2; clone size: NA; D gene: TRBD1; J gene: TRBJ1-1; CDR3 protein: CASSEATGVAEAFF; CDR3 DNA: TGTGCCAGCAGCGAAGCTACAGGGGTGGCTGAAGCTTTCTTT
V gene: TRBV29-1; clone size: NA; D gene: NA; J gene: TRBJ2-7; CDR3 protein: CSVGGSYEQYF; CDR3 DNA: TGCAGCGTTGGGGGTTCCTACGAGCAGTACTTC
V gene: TRBV2; clone size: NA; D gene: NA; J gene: TRBJ2-1; CDR3 protein: CASERPYNEQFF; CDR3 DNA: TGTGCCAGCGAGCGGCCCTACAATGAGCAGTTCTTC
V gene: TRBV7-9; clone size: NA; D gene: NA; J gene: TRBJ2-5; CDR3 protein: CASSRRGETQYF; CDR3 DNA: TGTGCCAGCAGCCGGCGTGGAGAGACCCAGTACTTC
V gene: TRBV27; clone size: NA; D gene: TRBD1; J gene: TRBJ1-1; CDR3 protein: CASHSRTGGSTMNTEAFF; CDR3 DNA: TGTGCCAGTCACTCTCGGACAGGCGGGTCCACCATGAACACTGAAGCTTTCTTT
V gene: TRBV3-1/TRBV3-2; clone size: NA; D gene: NA; J gene: TRBJ1-1; CDR3 protein: CASSPDLRAQAFF; CDR3 DNA: TGTGCCAGCAGCCCCGATCTCCGCGCCCAAGCTTTCTTT
V gene: TRBV10-3; clone size: NA; D gene: TRBD1; J gene: TRBJ1-2; CDR3 protein: CAISESRSGTGLGYTF; CDR3 DNA: TGTGCCATCAGTGAGTCGAGGTCCGGGACAGGGCTTGGCTACACCTTC
V gene: TRBV19; clone size: NA; D gene: NA; J gene: TRBJ1-5; CDR3 protein: CASSIDRGLPQHF; CDR3 DNA: TGTGCCAGTAGTATCGACCGGGGCCTGCCCCAGCATTTT
V gene: TRBV5-1; clone size: once; D gene: TRBD2; J gene: TRBJ2-7; CDR3 protein: CASSPALPGGEQYF; CDR3 DNA: TGCGCCAGCAGCCCCGCCCTCCCGGGGGGTGAGCAGTACTTC
V gene: TRBV21-1; clone size: few; D gene: NA; J gene: TRBJ1-3; CDR3 protein: CASTSGRASGNTIYF; CDR3 DNA: TGTGCCAGCACCTCGGGGAGGGCTTCTGGAAACACCATATATTTT
V gene: TRBV10-3; clone size: NA; D gene: NA; J gene: TRBJ1-2; CDR3 protein: CAISEGSSYGYTF; CDR3 DNA: TGTGCCATCAGTGAGGGTTCCTCATATGGCTACACCTTC
V gene: TRBV5-4; clone size: NA; D gene: TRBD1; J gene: TRBJ2-7; CDR3 protein: CASSDAGTGRPEQYF; CDR3 DNA: TGTGCCAGCAGCGACGCCGGGACAGGGAGGCCCGAGCAGTACTTC
V gene: TRBV3-1/TRBV3-2; clone size: once; D gene: TRBD1; J gene: TRBJ2-5; CDR3 protein: CASSQGDRDGETQYF; CDR3 DNA: TGTGCCAGCAGCCAAGGGGACAGGGATGGTGAGACCCAGTACTTC